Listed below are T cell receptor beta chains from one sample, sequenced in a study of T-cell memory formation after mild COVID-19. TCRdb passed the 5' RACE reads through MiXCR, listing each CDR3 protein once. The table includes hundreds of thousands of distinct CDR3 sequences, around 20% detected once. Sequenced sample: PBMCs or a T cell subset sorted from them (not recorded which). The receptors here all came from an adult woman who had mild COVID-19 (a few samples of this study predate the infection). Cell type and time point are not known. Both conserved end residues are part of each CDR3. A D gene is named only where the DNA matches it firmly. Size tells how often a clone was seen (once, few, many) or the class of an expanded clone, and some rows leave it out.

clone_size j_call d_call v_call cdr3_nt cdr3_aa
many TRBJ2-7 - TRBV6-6 TGTGCCAGCAGTTACGAGGAGACCGACGAGCAGTACTTC CASSYEETDEQYF
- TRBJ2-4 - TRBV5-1 TGCGCCAGCAGCTTGGACCCCAAAAACATTCAGTACTTC CASSLDPKNIQYF
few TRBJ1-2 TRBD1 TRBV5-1 TGCGCCAGCAGCAAGGGACAGCTGGATGGCTACACCTTC CASSKGQLDGYTF
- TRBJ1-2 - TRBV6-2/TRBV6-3 TGTGCCAGCAGGGGCCAACAGGGAAGGTCGGAAAACTATGGCTACACCTTC CASRGQQGRSENYGYTF
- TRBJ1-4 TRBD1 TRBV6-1 TGTGACAGCAGTCATGACCCGGGACAGGGTAATGAAAAACTGTTTTTT CDSSHDPGQGNEKLFF
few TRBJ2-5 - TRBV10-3 TGTGCCATCAGTGAGTCCCTTGGGGAGACCCAGTACTTC CAISESLGETQYF
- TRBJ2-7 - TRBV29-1 TGCAGCGTTGAAATGGACAGCGGACTCCCGGGGAAGCAGTACTTC CSVEMDSGLPGKQYF
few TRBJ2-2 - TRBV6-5 TGTGCCAGCACTAGGACCAAAAACACCGGGGAGCTGTTTTTT CASTRTKNTGELFF
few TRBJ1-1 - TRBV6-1 TGTGCCAGCAGTGAAACCTTGACAGGATACACTGAAGCTTTCTTT CASSETLTGYTEAFF
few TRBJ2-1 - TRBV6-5 TGTGCCAGCAGCCCCAGTGAGAGCTCCTACAATGAGCAGTTCTTC CASSPSESSYNEQFF
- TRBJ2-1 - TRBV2 TGTGCCAGCAGTGAGGGGCCGTTCGGTGAGCAGTTCTTC CASSEGPFGEQFF
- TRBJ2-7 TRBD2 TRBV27 TGTGCCAGCATGGGGGGGTCCTACGAGCAGTACTTC CASMGGSYEQYF
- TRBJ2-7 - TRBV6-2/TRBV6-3 TGTGCCAGCAGTTATTGGGCCAGCGGAGGCAAAAACGAGCAGTACTTC CASSYWASGGKNEQYF
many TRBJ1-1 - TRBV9 TGTGCCAGCAGCGGACTACAGGGCACTGAAGCTTTCTTT CASSGLQGTEAFF
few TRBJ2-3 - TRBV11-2 TGTGCCAGCAGCTTAGCCAGGGAGACAGATACGCAGTATTTT CASSLARETDTQYF
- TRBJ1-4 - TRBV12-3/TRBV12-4 TGTGCCAGCAGTAGCAGGATTAATGAAAAACTGTTTTTT CASSSRINEKLFF
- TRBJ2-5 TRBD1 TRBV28 TGTGCCAGCAGTTTATTCCAGCGGGACAGGGGGTGGGAGACCCAGTACTTC CASSLFQRDRGWETQYF
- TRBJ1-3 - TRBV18 TGTGCCAGCTCACCAACAGACTCTGGAAACACCATATATTTT CASSPTDSGNTIYF
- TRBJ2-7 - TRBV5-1 TGCGCCAGCAGCTTGGACGGAAAACCCTACGAGCAGTACTTC CASSLDGKPYEQYF
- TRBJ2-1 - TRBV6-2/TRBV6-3 TGTGCCAGCAGTAGTCCGAGAAGCTCCTACAATGAGCAGTTCTTC CASSSPRSSYNEQFF
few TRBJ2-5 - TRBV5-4 TGTGCCAGCAGCACGACTAGTCAAGAGACCCAGTACTTC CASSTTSQETQYF
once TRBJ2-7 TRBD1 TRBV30 TGTGCCTGGAGTACCACAGGGGGGTACGAGCAGTACTTC CAWSTTGGYEQYF
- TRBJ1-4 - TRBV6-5 TGTGCCAGCAGTTACGGGCAGCGAGAAAAACTGTTTTTT CASSYGQREKLFF
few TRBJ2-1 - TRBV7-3 TGTGCCAGCAGCTTAAATTCCGGGTGGGACAATGAGCAGTTCTTC CASSLNSGWDNEQFF
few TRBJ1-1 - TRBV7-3 TGTGCCAGCAGCTCCCAGGTTAAGGGTGAGGCTTTCTTT CASSSQVKGEAFF
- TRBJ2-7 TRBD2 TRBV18 TGTGCCAGCTCAACGCGGGGGGGACCCAGCTCCTACGAGCAGTACTTC CASSTRGGPSSYEQYF
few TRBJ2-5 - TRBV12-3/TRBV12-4 TGTGCCAGCAGTGCGATGACAGGAAAACAAGAGACCCAGTACTTC CASSAMTGKQETQYF
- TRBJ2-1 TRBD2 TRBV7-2 TGTGCCAGCGAGTTAAGCGGGGGGGCAGGGGAGCAGTTCTTC CASELSGGAGEQFF
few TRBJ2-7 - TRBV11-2 TGTGCCAGCAGCTTAGAACCGGGGTCCGAGCAGTACTTC CASSLEPGSEQYF
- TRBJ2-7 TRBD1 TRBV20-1 TGCAGTGCTAGAGATCGACGGGACAGCTCCCTCGTACCCTACGAGCAGTACTTC CSARDRRDSSLVPYEQYF
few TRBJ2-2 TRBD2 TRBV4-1 TGCGCCAGCAGCCAAGGTCTAGCGGGGGGGCTTAGCGGGGAGCTGTTTTTT CASSQGLAGGLSGELFF
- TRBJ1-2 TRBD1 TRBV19 TGTGCCAGTAGTATTGGGACAGGGGCCTATGGCTACACCTTC CASSIGTGAYGYTF
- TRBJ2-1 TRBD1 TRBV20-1 TGCAGTGCTAGTGGGCGGACAGGTCGGTACAATGAGCAGTTCTTC CSASGRTGRYNEQFF
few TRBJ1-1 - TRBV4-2 TGTGCCAGCAGCCCATCGGGAGGTTTGGGCACTGAAGCTTTCTTT CASSPSGGLGTEAFF
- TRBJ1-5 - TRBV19 TGTGCCAGTAGTATACCTGGGGGCGGCAATCAGCCCCAGCATTTT CASSIPGGGNQPQHF
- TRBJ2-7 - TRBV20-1 TGCAGTGCTAGACTCCTCGGGGGGCGGAGCTCCTACGAGCAGTACTTC CSARLLGGRSSYEQYF
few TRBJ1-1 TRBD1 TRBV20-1 TGCAGTGCTAGACCGACAGGGGAAACTGAAGCTTTCTTT CSARPTGETEAFF
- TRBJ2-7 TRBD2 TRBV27 TGTGCCAGCCGGGGACTAGCGGGAGGGCCAGTCACCTTC CASRGLAGGPVTF
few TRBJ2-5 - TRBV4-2 TGTGCCAGCAGCCAAGGGGTCCCGGCGGAGTCAAGACGGGGGACCCAGTACTTC CASSQGVPAESRRGTQYF
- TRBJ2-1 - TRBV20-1 TGCAGTGCATCACAGAGCTCCTACAATGAGCAGTTCTTC CSASQSSYNEQFF